The 29 T cell receptor beta chains below come from one sample, sequenced in a study of OX40 agonist ivuxolimab in advanced cancers. This table comes from immunoSEQ multiplex PCR, and its TCRdb copy is limited to in-frame clones, with some not included. The sample gives tens of thousands of clones, 65% to 90% of which show up once; roughly 0.61% is in the top ten. Sequences were derived from CD4+ or CD8+ T cells sorted from blood, sampled in a trial of the OX40 agonist ivuxolimab. These receptors originate from an adult with an advanced solid tumor such as melanoma, head and neck, liver or kidney cancer.

The V and J genes are TRBV5-3 and TRBJ2-5; TRBD1 agrees at 7 bases. TRBV5-3 is marked as an open reading frame, function uncertain. V gave up 1 base and J gave up 0 bases; unmatched junction bases: 0. This CDR3 spans 14 amino acids. The CDR3: CARSLTGDQETQYF. The DNA of the CDR3 is TGTGCCAGAAGCTTGACAGGGGACCAAGAGACCCAGTACTTC.

J is TRBJ1-6 and V is TRBV25-1, with TRBD1 as a possible D gene (6 bases). V was shortened by 8 bases and J by 8 bases, with 16 bases between the two germline ends. The CDR3 contains 14 residues. CDR1 is MGHDK and CDR2 is SYGVNS in the germline V gene. This CDR3 reads CASRGQGKDSPLHF. As DNA, the CDR3 is TGTGCCAGCCGGGGGCAGGGCAAAGATTCACCCCTCCACTTT.

The chain couples TRBV6-5 to TRBJ2-7; 7 bases match TRBD1. This CDR3 spans 14 amino acids. J was trimmed by 6 bases and V by 5 bases; bases with no gene match: 10. Germline lookup yields CDR1 MNHEY and CDR2 SVGAGI. The CDR3 nucleotides read TGTGCCAGCAGTACCAGACAGGGCCGGACCGAGCAGTACTTC. It is translated as CASSTRQGRTEQYF.

In the case of this clone: Other DNA sequences within the sample encode an identical CDR3. This rearrangement joins TRBV6-5 to TRBJ1-1; D gene uncertain. Per germline, CDR1 MNHEY and CDR2 SVGAGI. The CDR3 extends over 12 amino acids. V shed 0 bases and J shed 6 bases, with 5 bases lying between them. The CDR3 DNA sequence: TGTGCCAGCAGTTACTCCGGGGCTGAAGCTTTCTTT. The encoded protein is CASSYSGAEAFF.

The CDR3 reads CAISAEYNQPQHF. CDR3 DNA sequence: TGTGCCATCAGCGCGGAGTACAATCAGCCCCAGCATTTT. The chain recombines TRBV10-3 with TRBJ1-5, with D uncertain. This CDR3 spans 13 amino acids. Looked up from germline, CDR1 is ENHRY and CDR2 is SYGVKD. The V and J ends lost 6 bases and 3 bases respectively, with 9 bases between them.

The V and J genes are TRBV6-6 and TRBJ2-5, with TRBD2 matching 10 bases. CDR3 length equals 16 residues. Trimming removed 6 bases from V and 1 base from J; junction bases left unmatched: 8. The germline gives CDR1 MNHNY, CDR2 SVGAGI (reference sequence). The CDR3 region is CASRRTSGGVQETQYF. CDR3 coding DNA: TGTGCCAGCAGGCGGACTAGCGGAGGTGTCCAAGAGACCCAGTACTTC.

This chain connects TRBV7-2 to TRBJ2-7; D is tentatively TRBD1 or TRBD2 (5 bases each). V gave up 6 bases and J gave up 4 bases, with 16 bases separating them. CDR1 is SGHTA, CDR2 FQGNSA, per germline. The CDR3 totals 14 residues. Here the CDR3 DNA reads TGTGCCAGCAGAGACCCGGGACGTCCGTACGAGCAGTACTTC. It yields the protein CASRDPGRPYEQYF.

The chain uses TRBV7-8 and TRBJ1-1; tentative D call: TRBD1 (5 bases). The CDR3 runs 13 residues. Looked up from germline, CDR1 is SGHVS and CDR2 is FQNEAQ. Trimming cost V 5 bases and J 0 bases, with 7 bases left between them. The CDR3: CASSPGLNTEAFF. Here the CDR3 DNA reads TGTGCCAGCAGCCCAGGGCTGAACACTGAAGCTTTCTTT.

The CDR3 nucleotides read TGCGCCAGCAGCTTGGGACTAGGTGCGGGGTTGACAGATACGCAGTATTTT. This gives the protein CASSLGLGAGLTDTQYF. The rearrangement links TRBV5-1 to TRBJ2-3; perhaps TRBD2 as D (6 bases). The CDR3 has 17 amino acids. The V and J ends lost 0 bases and 3 bases respectively, with 17 bases between them. CDR1 and CDR2 (germline): SGHRS, YFSETQ.

V usage is TRBV30 and J usage is TRBJ1-2, with D uncertain. Germline V gene data show CDR1 as GTSNPN and CDR2 as SVGIG (reference sequence). This CDR3 is built from 12 residues. Trimming left V 1 base short and J 5 bases short, with 8 bases between. As DNA, the CDR3 is TGTGCCTGGAGTGCCTTTGGATATGGCTACACCTTC. Encoded protein: CAWSAFGYGYTF.

The V gene is TRBV7-9, the J gene TRBJ2-7; possibly TRBD1 or TRBD2 for D (5 bases each). V lost 4 bases and J lost 1, with 14 bases in between. This CDR3 contains 15 residues. The germline gives CDR1 SEHNR, CDR2 FQNEAQ (reference sequence). CDR3 loop: CASSSPGTLSYEQYF. In DNA form, the CDR3 reads TGTGCCAGCAGCTCGCCGGGGACGCTATCCTACGAGCAGTACTTC.

This clone was counted a few times. J is TRBJ2-3 and V is TRBV30; no firm D call. The germline V and J ends were trimmed by 0 bases and 7 bases, with 8 bases remaining between them. The germline V gene has CDR1 GTSNPN and CDR2 SVGIG (reference sequence). The CDR3 runs to 12 residues. The CDR3: CAWSVQGYTQYF. For the CDR3, the DNA is TGTGCCTGGAGTGTACAAGGATATACGCAGTATTTT.

The J gene is TRBJ1-6, the V gene TRBV6-6, with 7 bases matching TRBD1. V lost 5 bases, J lost 10 bases, and 8 bases stayed unmatched. This CDR3 has 14 residues. CDR1 is MNHNY, CDR2 SVGAGI, per germline (reference sequence). The CDR3 DNA reads TGTGCCAGCAGTCCCACAGGGGCAAGGTCACCCCTCCACTTT. Protein: CASSPTGARSPLHF.

The V gene is TRBV18, the J gene TRBJ2-2; perhaps TRBD1 as D (6 bases). This CDR3 contains 16 residues. Deletions cut 3 bases from V and 0 bases from J, with 11 bases between. Germline CDR1 KGHSH, CDR2 LQKENI. The CDR3 nucleotides are TGTGCCAGCTCACCGGCCGGGACATCGAACACCGGGGAGCTGTTTTTT. This gives the protein CASSPAGTSNTGELFF.

The V call is TRBV6-1, the J call TRBJ1-3; 7 bases agree with TRBD1. Germline V gene lookup returns CDR1 MNHNS and CDR2 SASEGT. This CDR3 has 15 amino acids. V trimming: 7 bases; J trimming: 0 bases; junction bases outside the gene matches: 6. The CDR3 DNA is TGTGCCAGCACGAGGGGGCCGCTCTCTGGAAACACCATATATTTT. This sequence encodes CASTRGPLSGNTIYF.

The chain has TRBV18 and TRBJ2-5; either TRBD1 or TRBD2 may fit D (5 bases each). Germline V gene sequence: CDR1 KGHSH, CDR2 LQKENI. This CDR3 spans 15 amino acids. The V end was cut by 2 bases, the J end by 5 bases, with 15 bases between. Here the CDR3 reads CASSPEGSYWETQYF. The CDR3 nucleotides read TGTGCCAGCTCACCAGAGGGGTCCTATTGGGAGACCCAGTACTTC.

The gene calls are TRBV7-2 and TRBJ2-3; D might be TRBD2 (5 bases). The germline V gene encodes CDR1 SGHTA and CDR2 FQGNSA. V was shortened by 4 bases and J by 8 bases, with 10 bases between the two germline ends. This CDR3 comprises 12 residues. For the CDR3, the DNA is TGTGCCAGCAGCTCCGACGAGGGTACGCAGTATTTT. Its protein is CASSSDEGTQYF.

This rearrangement joins TRBV30 to TRBJ1-2; D is ambiguous. Germline V gene lookup returns CDR1 GTSNPN and CDR2 SVGIG (reference sequence). CDR3 length: 14 amino acids. V was pared by 4 bases and J by 8 bases, with 20 bases between. The CDR3 here is CAWTASRSVYGYTF. The CDR3 coding sequence is TGTGCCTGGACTGCGAGTCGGTCGGTCTACGGCTACACCTTC. The whole variable domain, filled in from reference TRBV30 and TRBJ1-2, reads SQTIHQWPATLVQPVGSPLSLECTVEGTSNPNLYWYRQAAGRGLQLLFYSVGIGQISSEVPQNLSASRPQDRQFILSSKKLLLSDSGFYLCAWTASRSVYGYTFGSGTRLTVV.

The DNA of the CDR3 is TGTGCCAGCAGTCCCGGGACAGGGATCGGAAACACCATATATTTT. Translating gives CASSPGTGIGNTIYF. The gene calls are TRBV6-5 and TRBJ1-3; 9 bases line up with TRBD1. The ends lost 5 bases at V and 4 bases at J; junction bases unmatched: 6. Germline V gene sequence: CDR1 MNHEY, CDR2 SVGAGI. This CDR3 is built from 15 residues.

This clone has a handful of counts. V and J are TRBV19 and TRBJ1-2; no reliable D call. This CDR3 comprises 13 residues. V lost 5 bases and J lost 4, with 11 bases in between. Germline loops: CDR1 LNHDA, CDR2 SQIVND (reference sequence). CDR3 DNA: TGTGCCAGTAGTCCCGGAAACTTCTATGGCTACACCTTC. As protein: CASSPGNFYGYTF.

This clone was recorded a few times. The chain combines TRBV30 with TRBJ2-1; D is perhaps TRBD1 or TRBD2 (5 bases each). The length of the CDR3 is 12 residues. Germline V gives CDR1 GTSNPN, CDR2 SVGIG (reference sequence). Trimming left V 4 bases short and J 11 bases short, with 15 bases between. The CDR3 here is CAWIKQTGQQFF. The CDR3 coding sequence is TGTGCCTGGATAAAGCAAACGGGACAGCAGTTCTTC.

A few counts support this clone. CDR3 sequence reads: CASSLRVAPDTQYF. The CDR3 DNA is TGTGCCAGCAGCTTAAGAGTGGCACCAGATACGCAGTATTTT. V gene TRBV7-3 combines with J gene TRBJ2-3; the D is unclear. Germline assignment: CDR1 SGHTA and CDR2 FQGTGA. V lost 1 base and J 4 bases, leaving 9 bases between the germline ends. The CDR3 is 14 residues long. Combining the CDR3 with reference TRBV7-3 and TRBJ2-3 gives the whole variable domain GAGVSQTPSNKVTEKGKYVELRCDPISGHTALYWYRQSLGQGPEFLIYFQGTGAADDSGLPNDRFFAVRPEGSVSTLKIQRTERGDSAVYLCASSLRVAPDTQYFGPGTRLTVL.

A remark on this clone: The same CDR3 can be traced to other DNA sequences in this sample. The rearrangement uses TRBV7-9 and TRBJ1-2; unclear D gene. There are 13 residues in the CDR3. The ends were cut back, 1 base at V and 3 bases at J, with 6 bases in the middle. Germline CDR1 reads SEHNR; CDR2 reads FQNEAQ (reference sequence). CDR3 DNA: TGTGCCAGCAGCTTAGGGCAGGACTATGGCTACACCTTC. Encoded protein: CASSLGQDYGYTF.

The rearrangement uses TRBV25-1 and TRBJ2-7; 9 bases match TRBD1. Germline V gene lookup returns CDR1 MGHDK and CDR2 SYGVNS. The length of the CDR3 is 15 residues. The ends lost 11 bases at V and 5 bases at J; junction bases unmatched: 16. The CDR3 is CAGRSTGTGRDEQYF. DNA of the CDR3: TGTGCCGGGAGATCAACCGGGACAGGGCGCGACGAGCAGTACTTC.

This clone was detected only a few times. This rearrangement joins TRBV6-5 to TRBJ1-6; 7 bases fit TRBD1. The CDR3 sequence is 14 residues long. CDR1 and CDR2 from the germline V gene are MNHEY and SVGAGI. Trimming took 4 bases from V and 5 from J; bases not matched to a gene: 2. The CDR3 loop is CASSWGQNNSPLHF. Here the CDR3 DNA reads TGTGCCAGCAGTTGGGGACAGAATAATTCACCCCTCCACTTT.

The chain is built from TRBV18 and TRBJ2-7; no firm D call. CDR3 length: 13 residues. In germline, CDR1 is KGHSH, CDR2 LQKENI. V gave up 0 bases and J gave up 5 bases, with 8 bases separating them. CDR3 sequence: CASSPPIDNEQYF. Written as DNA, the CDR3 is TGTGCCAGCTCACCACCGATTGACAACGAGCAGTACTTC.

The V gene is TRBV5-1, the J gene TRBJ2-5; 8 bases map to TRBD1. The CDR3 loop spans 15 amino acids. Germline V gene lookup returns CDR1 SGHRS and CDR2 YFSETQ. The trim removed 0 bases at V and 5 bases at J, leaving 6 bases unmatched. CDR3 amino acids: CASSLVAGGAETQYF. DNA for the CDR3: TGCGCCAGCAGCTTGGTGGCAGGGGGCGCGGAGACCCAGTACTTC.

This chain connects TRBV13 to TRBJ2-5; 7 bases are shared with TRBD2. V lost 5 bases to trimming and J lost 2 bases; unmatched junction nucleotides: 2. The CDR3 contains 13 residues. CDR1 is PRHDT and CDR2 is FYEKMQ in the germline V gene (reference sequence). CDR3 in DNA: TGTGCCAGCAGCCTGGGGGGGCAAGAGACCCAGTACTTC. Translating it yields CASSLGGQETQYF.

The chain uses TRBV19 and TRBJ1-4; no clear D. V was cut by 6 bases and J by 3 bases, with 14 bases left in between. The CDR3 consists of 15 residues. Germline V CDR1 and CDR2: LNHDA, SQIVND (reference sequence). The CDR3 region has the DNA TGTGCCAGTAGCCCCCCTGAGGCGGCTAATGAAAAACTGTTTTTT. This translates into CASSPPEAANEKLFF.